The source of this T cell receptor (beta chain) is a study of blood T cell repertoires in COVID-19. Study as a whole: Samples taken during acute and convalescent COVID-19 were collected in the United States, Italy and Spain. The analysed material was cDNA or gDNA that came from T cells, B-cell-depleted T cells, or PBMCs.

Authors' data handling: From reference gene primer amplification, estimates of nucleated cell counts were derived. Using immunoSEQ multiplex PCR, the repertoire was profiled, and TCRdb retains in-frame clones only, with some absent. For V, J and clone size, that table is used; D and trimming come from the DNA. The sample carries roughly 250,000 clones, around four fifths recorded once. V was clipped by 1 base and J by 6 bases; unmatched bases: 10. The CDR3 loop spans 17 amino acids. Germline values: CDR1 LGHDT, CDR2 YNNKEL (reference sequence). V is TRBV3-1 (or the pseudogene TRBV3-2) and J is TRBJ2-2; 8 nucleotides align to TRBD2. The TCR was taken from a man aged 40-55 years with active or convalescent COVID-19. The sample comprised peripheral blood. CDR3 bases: TGTGCCAGCAGCCAAGCCCGGTGGGTAGCGGGGCCCGGGGAGCTGTTTTTT. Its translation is CASSQARWVAGPGELFF.